This TCR beta chain was obtained from a study of blood T cell repertoires in COVID-19. This CDR3 is 14 amino acids long. CDR1 is GTSNPN, CDR2 SVGIG, per germline (reference sequence). Trimming cost V 7 bases and J 2 bases, with 15 bases left between them. This clone was seen a few times. The repertoire was sequenced with immunoSEQ multiplex PCR; TCRdb's copy has only in-frame clones and lacks some. The sample lists fewer than 350,000 clones, around 86% occurring once. The specimen sequenced was peripheral blood. The sequence came from a man aged 35 to 55 with active or convalescent COVID-19. This chain links TRBV30 with TRBJ1-5; D is undetermined. CDR3 loop: CAYQRTDGNQPQHF. DNA of the CDR3: TGTGCCTACCAGCGGACGGACGGCAATCAGCCCCAGCATTTT.